The sequence of this T cell receptor (beta chain) was determined in a study of Ad26.COV2.S vaccination and SARS-CoV-2 variants. Study-level findings and limits: Assessments of TCR breadth and depth may have underestimated the total T cell responses.

Some clones are missing from TCRdb's copy, which holds only in-frame ones; the method was immunoSEQ multiplex PCR. The sample holds under 500,000 clones, around 92% seen once. Germline V gene sequence: CDR1 SNHLY, CDR2 FYNNEI. Trimming took off 6 bases at V and 6 bases at J, with 12 bases between the two ends. The CDR3 runs to 12 residues. Treatment indicated: roughly 20 received Ad26.COV2.S at low or high dose, single or two shots; roughly five received placebo; per-sample allocation not given. Specimens were obtained on day 63 following the first vaccine or placebo injection. About this clone: Antigen: not known.

Sequences were derived from peripheral blood, sampled in a trial of Ad26.COV2.S vaccine versus placebo. The receptor's source is a person aged 18-65 years who received the Ad26.COV2.S COVID-19 vaccine or a placebo. The gene calls are TRBV2 and TRBJ2-7; D ambiguous. CDR3 sequence (DNA): TGTGCCAGCAGCGACCCATCTTTCGAGCAGTACTTC. Amino acids: CASSDPSFEQYF.